The T cell receptor (beta chain) under discussion was sequenced for a study of cytomegalovirus exposure and HLA in healthy donors. Across the study: Out of 398 genotyped donors, around 80% belonged to the Caucasian-associated ancestry cluster. Overall study findings and caveats: The study listed some 160 cytomegalovirus-associated TCR beta chains. For most TCR sequences rarity was the rule, although some public TCRs occurred in many donors. The only immune exposure information that was available was CMV serostatus.

13 Jbeta primers and 60 Vbeta primers were used for the PCR. Sequencing was performed with immunoSEQ multiplex PCR; in TCRdb, only in-frame clones are kept and a portion is missing. Among about 110,000 clones listed, about 70% were seen once. This clone was seen only a few times. Its specificity is unknown. This CDR3 region has 15 residues. J gave up 6 bases and V 2 bases, and 6 bases lay outside the gene matches. The germline gives CDR1 GTSNPN, CDR2 SVGIG (reference sequence). The V call is TRBV30, the J call TRBJ1-5; the match to TRBD1 covers 11 bases. Source material: PBMCs. This clonotype was obtained from a woman under 40 in good health and CMV-seronegative. The CDR3 reads CAWSTGQGASQPQHF. For the CDR3, the DNA is TGTGCCTGGAGTACTGGACAGGGGGCGAGTCAGCCCCAGCATTTT. Filled out from reference TRBV30 and TRBJ1-5, the complete variable domain reads SQTIHQWPATLVQPVGSPLSLECTVEGTSNPNLYWYRQAAGRGLQLLFYSVGIGQISSEVPQNLSASRPQDRQFILSSKKLLLSDSGFYLCAWSTGQGASQPQHFGDGTRLSIL.